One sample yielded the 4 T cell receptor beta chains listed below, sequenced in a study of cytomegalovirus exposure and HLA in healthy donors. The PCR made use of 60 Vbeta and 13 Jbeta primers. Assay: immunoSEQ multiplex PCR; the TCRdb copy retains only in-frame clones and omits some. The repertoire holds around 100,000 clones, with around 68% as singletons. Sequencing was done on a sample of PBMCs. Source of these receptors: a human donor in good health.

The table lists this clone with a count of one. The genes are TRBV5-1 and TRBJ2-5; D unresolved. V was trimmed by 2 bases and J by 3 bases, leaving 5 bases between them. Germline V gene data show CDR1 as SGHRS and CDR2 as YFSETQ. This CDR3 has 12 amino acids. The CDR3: CASSFSEETQYF. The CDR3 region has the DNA TGCGCCAGCAGCTTTTCGGAAGAGACCCAGTACTTC.

The CDR3, as DNA: TGTGCCAGTAGTACTGAGCCTCTAAGCAATCAGCCCCAGCATTTT. This translates into CASSTEPLSNQPQHF. The V call is TRBV19, the J call TRBJ1-5, with D hard to call. The CDR3 covers 15 residues. CDR1 and CDR2 from the germline V gene are LNHDA and SQIVND (reference sequence). The V and J ends lost 4 bases and 1 base respectively, with 11 bases between them.

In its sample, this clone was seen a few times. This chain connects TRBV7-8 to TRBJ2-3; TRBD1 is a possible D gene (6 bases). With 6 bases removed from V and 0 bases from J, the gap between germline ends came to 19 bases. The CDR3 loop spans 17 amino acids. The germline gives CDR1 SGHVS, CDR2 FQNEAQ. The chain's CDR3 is CASSTGQSMFSTDTQYF. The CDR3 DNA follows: TGTGCCAGCAGTACAGGACAGTCGATGTTTAGCACAGATACGCAGTATTTT.

The CDR3 spells CAISAPARQNYNEQFF. Written as DNA, the CDR3 is TGTGCCATCAGTGCCCCAGCTCGACAAAACTACAATGAGCAGTTCTTC. The chain links TRBV10-3 to TRBJ2-1; D is ambiguous. Trimming took 4 bases from V and 3 from J, leaving 16 bases between them. Germline V gene sequence: CDR1 ENHRY, CDR2 SYGVKD. This CDR3 is built from 16 residues.